This T cell receptor beta chain originates from a study of T cell responses to AZD1222 COVID-19 vaccine. General study points: All repertoire sampling was performed exclusively after the peak T cell response. Vaccine-associated CD4 TCRs spanned spike, dominant at 160-218 and 743-854. It should be noted that donors were predominantly white British and more often female, and clonal diversity was possibly underestimated. AZD1222 recipients seropositive at baseline numbered only six or seven.

The table came from immunoSEQ multiplex PCR; TCRdb's copy has only in-frame clones and leaves some out. The sample shows 170,000 or so clones, 90% of them seen only once. Germline V gene data show CDR1 as MNHEY and CDR2 as SVGAGI. The V end was cut by 7 bases, the J end by 8 bases, with 16 bases between. The CDR3 extends over 13 amino acids. On this clone itself: Antigen: not known.

The specimen comprised peripheral blood, sampled on day 0 of AZD1222 vaccination. This clonotype originated in an adult in good health. This chain joins TRBV6-5 and TRBJ2-3; no reliable D call. CDR3 residues: CASMDPNSRTQYF. CDR3 nucleotide sequence: TGTGCCAGCATGGATCCAAACTCACGTACGCAGTATTTT.